The 21 T cell receptor beta chains in this list originate from one sample, sequenced in a study of glioma-infiltrating T cells. The iRepertoire nested amplicon-rescue multiplex PCR amplified TCR alpha and beta CDR3s from RNA. MiXCR, run by TCRdb on the multiplex PCR reads, gives a single entry per CDR3 protein. The sample includes more than 100,000 distinct CDR3 sequences, around 30% seen only once; the top ten take 40% to 45%. Sample: glioma tissue, nonneoplastic brain tissue, or PBMCs (not recorded which). Receptor source: a human donor with low-grade glioma or glioblastoma, undergoing nonglioma brain surgery, or in good health (not recorded which).

This clonotype has more than one count but fewer than ten. V is TRBV7-9 and J is TRBJ1-1; D possibly corresponds to TRBD1 (6 bases). The germline gives CDR1 SEHNR, CDR2 FQNEAQ (reference sequence). This CDR3 comprises 15 residues. V was clipped by 1 base and J by 3 bases, with 12 bases between them. For the CDR3, the DNA is TGTGCCAGCAGCTTAGGGGGACAAGCGGACACTGAAGCTTTCTTT. It is translated as CASSLGGQADTEAFF.

This clonotype occurred many times. This chain links TRBV28 with TRBJ2-1; D might be TRBD1 (6 bases). V was pared by 3 bases and J by 1 base, with 10 bases between. From germline, CDR1 is MDHEN and CDR2 SYDVKM. The CDR3 is 15 residues long. The DNA of the CDR3 is TGTGCCAGCAGTTTGACGGACAGTTCCTACAATGAGCAGTTCTTC. Its translation: CASSLTDSSYNEQFF.

This clonotype was found many times. The CDR3 loop is CASSEQGGNEQFF. In nucleotides, the CDR3 is TGTGCCAGCAGTGAACAGGGAGGCAATGAGCAGTTCTTC. The gene calls are TRBV6-1 and TRBJ2-1; D is perhaps TRBD2 (6 bases). Per the germline V gene, CDR1 is MNHNS and CDR2 is SASEGT. Trimming took 2 bases from V and 6 from J, leaving 8 bases between them. This CDR3 spans 13 amino acids.

This clonotype has only a few counts. As DNA, the CDR3 is TGTGCCAGCAGCCCCCAGGGTCAGGATAATTCACCCCTCCACTTT. Its protein is CASSPQGQDNSPLHF. The genes are TRBV7-2 and TRBJ1-6; weak D call: TRBD1 (5 bases). CDR3 length: 15 residues. V was pared by 5 bases and J by 5 bases, with 13 bases between. Per the germline V gene, CDR1 is SGHTA and CDR2 is FQGNSA.

This clonotype was counted once. This could be a read error, since a much larger clone is one nucleotide away. The chain has TRBV6-1 and TRBJ2-7; tentative D call: TRBD2 (6 bases). Germline loops: CDR1 MNHNS, CDR2 SASEGT. There are 15 residues in the CDR3. The CDR3 reads CASSESPGTDYLLGF. CDR3 DNA: TGTGCCAGCAGTGAAAGTCCGGGGACTGACTATCTACTGGGCTTC.

The sample holds one count of this clonotype. A much larger clone differs from this one at a single base, so this may be a read error. This chain links TRBV12-5 with TRBJ2-1; D gene unclear. Germline V gene sequence: CDR1 LGHNT, CDR2 FRNRAP. The CDR3 length is 14 residues. V gave up 3 bases and J gave up 12 bases, with 18 bases separating them. The CDR3 here is CASGFMDGYTVQFF. The DNA of the CDR3 is TGTGCTAGTGGTTTTATGGATGGCTACACGGTGCAGTTCTTC.

This clonotype was seen at least ten times. The genes are TRBV7-9 and TRBJ1-1, with D perhaps matching TRBD1 (5 bases). Germline V CDR1 and CDR2: SEHNR, FQNEAQ (reference sequence). Trimming removed 2 bases at V and 1 base at J, with 8 bases between. The CDR3 loop spans 14 amino acids. The CDR3 DNA sequence: TGTGCCAGCAGCTTACTAGGGACGAACACTGAAGCTTTCTTT. Translating it yields CASSLLGTNTEAFF.

This clonotype was picked up a small number of times. V usage is TRBV3-1 and J usage is TRBJ1-6; D remains unclear. Germline lookup yields CDR1 LGHDT and CDR2 YNNKEL (reference sequence). Trimming removed 1 base at V and 6 bases at J, with 7 bases between. The CDR3 covers 14 residues. DNA for the CDR3: TGTGCCAGCAGCCAAGTAAGACTTAATTCACCCCTCCACTTT. Its protein is CASSQVRLNSPLHF.

As for this clonotype: At one of its ends the junction is not consistent with the germline gene, which may arise from a read error. This chain joins TRBV4-1 and TRBJ1-2; D might be TRBD1 (6 bases). The V gene's germline CDR1 is MGHRA and CDR2 YSYEKL. This CDR3 is 14 amino acids long. The CDR3 DNA follows: TGCGCCAGCAGCCTACCCGGGACATTGGATGGCTACGCCTTC. Its protein is CASSLPGTLDGYAF.

On this clonotype itself: Possible read error: a much larger clone is one base away. The rearrangement joins TRBV12-3 or TRBV12-4 to TRBJ2-5; possibly TRBD1 for D (6 bases). This CDR3 contains 15 residues. CDR3 bases: TGTGCCAGCACTCTCAGGGGCGGACCGAAGGAGAACCAGTACTTC. Protein: CASTLRGGPKENQYF.

This clonotype was seen ten or more times. The chain employs TRBV7-2 and TRBJ2-5, with D possibly TRBD2 on 5 matching bases. Germline lookup yields CDR1 SGHTA and CDR2 FQGNSA. Trimming pared 0 bases from V and 2 bases from J, leaving 16 bases between. The CDR3 runs 17 residues. The chain's CDR3 is CASSLAHLTGKQETQYF. The CDR3 region has the DNA TGTGCCAGCAGCTTAGCTCACCTAACCGGGAAGCAAGAGACCCAGTACTTC.

In regard to this clonotype: A clone one base away is much larger, so this may be a read error. J is TRBJ1-2 and V is TRBV20-1; D is undetermined. The CDR3 has 16 residues. The germline CDR1 and CDR2 sequences are DFQATT and SNEGSKA (reference sequence). Trimming shortened V by 3 bases and J by 8 bases, and 25 bases separated the two germline ends. CDR3 bases: TGCAGTGCTAGCGTTACTATACTTAGAACAGAGGAAGGCTACACCTTC. Its translation: CSASVTILRTEEGYTF.

A remark on this clonotype: A read error may account for a junction end that differs from germline. The V call is TRBV7-8, the J call TRBJ2-5, with D unresolved. The length of the CDR3 is 15 residues. Germline CDR1 and CDR2: SGHVS and FQNEAQ. CDR3 protein: CASSSLALHQETQYF. Here the CDR3 DNA reads TGTGCCAGCAGCTCCCTCGCGCTCCACCAGGAGACCCAGTACTTC. The complete variable domain, with remaining parts taken from reference TRBV7-8 and TRBJ2-5, reads GAGVSQSPRYKVAKRGQDVALRCDPISGHVSLFWYQQALGQGPEFLTYFQNEAQLDKSGLPSDRFFAERPEGSVSTLKIQRTQQEDSAVYLCASSSLALHQETQYFGPGTRLLVL.

Concerning this clonotype itself: This could be a read error, since a much larger clone is one nucleotide away. The chain uses TRBV6-2 or TRBV6-3 and TRBJ2-3; 7 bases align to TRBD1. V was pared by 2 bases and J by 3 bases, with 2 bases of the junction left unmatched. The CDR3 is 14 residues long. Per the germline V gene, CDR1 is MNHEY and CDR2 is SVGEGT. Here the CDR3 DNA reads TGTGCCAGCAGTTACAGGGGGCCTACAGATACGCAGTATTTT. This translates into CASSYRGPTDTQYF.

This clonotype came up many times. V is TRBV6-1 and J is TRBJ1-6; possible D gene TRBD1, 6 bases. Trimming took 8 bases from V and 10 from J, leaving 18 bases between them. CDR3 length equals 14 residues. Germline V gene lookup returns CDR1 MNHNS and CDR2 SASEGT. The CDR3: CASRQEQGSSPLHF. CDR3 coding DNA: TGTGCCAGCCGACAGGAACAGGGTAGCTCACCCCTCCACTTT.

This clonotype was seen repeatedly, ten times or more. The chain uses TRBV24-1 and TRBJ2-1, with 8 bases lining up with TRBD2. Germline V gene data show CDR1 as KGHDR and CDR2 as SFDVKD. Germline trimming cut 1 base from V and 15 bases from J; bases unmatched to any gene: 7. CDR3 size: 13 residues. CDR3 nucleotides: TGTGCCACCAGTGATTTACGGACTAGCTCGCGGTTCTTC. As protein: CATSDLRTSSRFF.

This clonotype was counted many times. The chain combines TRBV27 with TRBJ2-7, with TRBD2 as a possible D gene (5 bases). V dropped 6 bases and J dropped 2 bases, with 14 bases sitting between them. The length of the CDR3 is 14 residues. Looked up from germline, CDR1 is MNHEY and CDR2 is SMNVEV (reference sequence). The CDR3 DNA sequence: TGTGCCAGCAGAGTTCAGCCTAGCACCTACGAGCAGTACTTC. It translates to CASRVQPSTYEQYF.

Remarks on this clonotype: A much larger clone differs by one base, so this may be a read error. The CDR3 nucleotides are TGTGCCAGCAGCTTAGTGCGGGGGGAGTACAATAAGCAGTTCTTC. Its translation is CASSLVRGEYNKQFF. V and J are TRBV7-2 and TRBJ2-1, with 8 bases lining up with TRBD2. The CDR3 length is 15 residues. Germline lookup yields CDR1 SGHTA and CDR2 FQGNSA. The entire variable domain, with the rest obtained from reference TRBV7-2 and TRBJ2-1, is as follows: GAGVSQSPSNKVTEKGKDVELRCDPISGHTALYWYRQSLGQGLEFLIYFQGNSAPDKSGLPSDRFSAERTGGSVSTLTIQRTQQEDSAVYLCASSLVRGEYNKQFFGPGTRLTVL.

This clonotype showed up many times. Here the CDR3 reads CASSRNPGGPRNIQYF. The DNA for the CDR3 is TGTGCCAGCAGCAGGAATCCGGGGGGGCCTAGGAACATTCAGTACTTC. This chain links TRBV7-2 with TRBJ2-4; 8 bases are shared with TRBD2. The CDR3 is 16 residues long. CDR1 and CDR2 (germline): SGHTA, FQGNSA. The V and J ends lost 5 bases and 7 bases, in that order; junction bases with no gene match: 13.

The sample holds a few counts of this clonotype. The chain uses TRBV11-3 and TRBJ1-1, with 7 bases matching TRBD1. CDR3 length equals 14 residues. The germline V gene encodes CDR1 SGHNT and CDR2 YENEEA. The J segment lost 5 bases and the V segment lost 4 bases, leaving 7 bases of the junction unmatched. This CDR3 reads CASSYRGEGTEAFF. The CDR3 DNA follows: TGTGCCAGCAGCTACAGGGGCGAGGGGACTGAAGCTTTCTTT.

V and J are TRBV18 and TRBJ2-1, with 8 nucleotides matching TRBD2. Germline V gene lookup returns CDR1 KGHSH and CDR2 LQKENI. V dropped 5 bases and J dropped 4; count of bases not matched to a gene: 7. This CDR3 has 15 amino acids. CDR3 region: CASSTGGGPYNEQFF. The CDR3, as DNA: TGTGCCAGCTCAACGGGCGGGGGGCCTTACAATGAGCAGTTCTTC.